The rows below give T cell receptor beta chains drawn from one sample of a study of T cells in Graves' hyperthyroidism and ophthalmopathy. TCRdb analysed the multiplex PCR reads with MiXCR anew, one entry per CDR3 protein. The sample holds 650,000 to 850,000 distinct CDR3 sequences, roughly 20% seen once. Sequencing used blood. The receptors shown here come from a woman between 50 and 59 years old with Graves' hyperthyroidism that later progressed to Graves' ophthalmopathy. Both conserved end residues are part of each CDR3. D genes are given only for firm matches. Not all rows give a size; the values are once, few, many and, for expanded clones, a class.

TRBV7-9	15	TRBD2	NA	TRBJ2-1	TGTGCCAGCAGCTCAAGGGGACTAGCGGGGGATGAGCAGTTCTTC	CASSSRGLAGDEQFF
TRBV9	17	TRBD1	NA	TRBJ2-3	TGTGCCAGCAGCACGGGGGTTACAGGGGGCGGCACAGATACGCAGTATTTT	CASSTGVTGGGTDTQYF
TRBV19	15	NA	NA	TRBJ1-1	TGTGCCAGTAGCGATCCGGGACTTATGAACACTGAAGCTTTCTTT	CASSDPGLMNTEAFF
TRBV6-1	14	TRBD1	many	TRBJ2-3	TGCGCCAGCAGTGAGGGGGCGAGCACAGATACGCAGTATTTT	CASSEGASTDTQYF
TRBV11-2	10	NA	many	TRBJ1-1	TGTGCCAGCAGCTTAGAAACCGTTTTCTTT	CASSLETVFF
TRBV30	16	NA	many	TRBJ2-1	TGTGCCTGGAGTTCCCTGGCGGCTATACCCAACAATGAGCAGTTCTTC	CAWSSLAAIPNNEQFF
TRBV12-3/TRBV12-4	15	NA	NA	TRBJ1-4	TGTGCCAGCAGTTTAATGGCAGCAACTAATGAAAAACTGTTTTTT	CASSLMAATNEKLFF
TRBV12-3/TRBV12-4	13	NA	NA	TRBJ1-6	TGTGCCAGCAGTCCTCGGACAGCCGGCCCCCTCCACTTT	CASSPRTAGPLHF
TRBV20-1	12	NA	few	TRBJ1-5	TGCAGTGCTAGTCGTCGCAATCAGCCCCAGCATTTT	CSASRRNQPQHF
TRBV5-8	12	NA	many	TRBJ2-1	TGTGCCAGCAGTCAGCGGTACAATGAGCAGTTCTTC	CASSQRYNEQFF
TRBV10-1	12	TRBD1	NA	TRBJ1-1	TGCGCCAGCAGCACCGGGACAGGGGATACTTTCTTT	CASSTGTGDTFF
TRBV7-9	17	TRBD1	NA	TRBJ2-7	TGTGCCAGCAGCCAGCCGCCGGGACAGGGGAGGTTCGACGAGCAGTACTTC	CASSQPPGQGRFDEQYF
TRBV4-1	15	NA	NA	TRBJ2-7	TGCGCCAGCAGCCAAGACTCCCTACTCACCTACGAGCAGTACTTC	CASSQDSLLTYEQYF
TRBV6-1	13	NA	few	TRBJ2-5	TGTGCCAGCAGTCAGGACAGTGAAGAGACCCAGTACTTC	CASSQDSEETQYF
TRBV7-2	13	TRBD2	few	TRBJ2-1	TGTGCCAGCGGACTAGAGGGCCGTGGAGAGCAGTTCTTC	CASGLEGRGEQFF
TRBV20-1	15	TRBD1	NA	TRBJ1-6	TGCAGTGCTAGAGATCAGGGGACAGGCGCTCAACCCCTCCACTTT	CSARDQGTGAQPLHF
TRBV6-1	16	TRBD2	few	TRBJ2-2	TGTGCCAGCACCTCGGACGGGGGGGGAGACACCGGGGAGCTGTTTTTT	CASTSDGGGDTGELFF
TRBV24-1	16	NA	NA	TRBJ2-1	TGTGCCACCAGTGATTTGAGTGACAGGGGAGGGGATGAGCAGTTCTTC	CATSDLSDRGGDEQFF
TRBV20-1	17	TRBD2	many	TRBJ2-5	TGCAGTGCTCGTAAGGGACTAGCGGGGGTACCCCAAGAGACCCAGTACTTC	CSARKGLAGVPQETQYF
TRBV4-1	14	NA	NA	TRBJ1-2	TGCGCCAGCAGCCAAGACGGGCAGAACTATGGCTACACCTTC	CASSQDGQNYGYTF
TRBV18	12	NA	many	TRBJ1-4	TGTGCCAGCTCAGACCAAGGTGAAAAACTGTTTTTT	CASSDQGEKLFF
TRBV4-1	15	NA	many	TRBJ2-5	TGTGCCAGCAGTTTGAGGTGGGGGAGCGGGGAGACCCAGTACTTC	CASSLRWGSGETQYF
TRBV12-3/TRBV12-4	12	NA	few	TRBJ1-2	TGTGCCAGCAGTAGGGCCCTTTATGGCTACACCTTC	CASSRALYGYTF
TRBV4-2	16	NA	NA	TRBJ1-1	TGTGCCAGCAGCCAGGGCCCGCTAGGGGCGTTCACTGAAGCTTTCTTT	CASSQGPLGAFTEAFF